These T cell receptor beta chains were read from a single sample in a study of cytomegalovirus exposure and HLA in healthy donors. The assay was immunoSEQ multiplex PCR, and TCRdb's table has in-frame clones only and misses some. This sample has more than 80,000 clones; 55% to 75% occur once, and the top ten carry under 4%. Sequencing was done on a sample of PBMCs. These receptors were collected from a man aged 55 to 70 in good health and CMV-seronegative. Both conserved end residues are part of each CDR3. The order of the fields is J gene, D gene, V gene, clone size, CDR3 protein, CDR3 DNA. The D gene is left open where the match is weak. Clone size is given for some rows only: seen once, a few or many times, or a class if the clone is expanded.

TRBJ2-5 . TRBV10-2 . CASSSTVQETQYF TGCGCCAGCAGTTCGACTGTACAAGAGACCCAGTACTTC
TRBJ1-1 TRBD1 TRBV19 . CASSKTGAAFF TGTGCCAGTAGTAAAACAGGGGCGGCTTTCTTT
TRBJ2-1 TRBD1 TRBV6-5 . CASSYEQGAPYNEQFF TGTGCCAGCAGTTACGAACAGGGGGCTCCTTACAATGAGCAGTTCTTC
TRBJ1-1 . TRBV27 . CASSSERQDPNTEAFF TGTGCCAGCAGTTCCGAGCGACAGGACCCGAACACTGAAGCTTTCTTT
TRBJ2-1 . TRBV5-1 . CASSLTGNALLGEQFF TGCGCCAGCAGCTTAACAGGGAATGCGTTGCTCGGTGAGCAGTTCTTC
TRBJ1-3 TRBD1 TRBV5-1 few CASSLAGGFSGNTIYF TGCGCCAGCAGCTTGGCAGGGGGCTTTAGTGGAAACACCATATATTTT
TRBJ2-3 TRBD2 TRBV6-1 few CASSEVGGGRRGSTQYF TGTGCCAGCAGTGAAGTCGGAGGCGGGAGGCGGGGGAGTACGCAGTATTTT
TRBJ1-5 . TRBV15 . CATTRDGVPNQPQHF TGTGCCACCACCAGGGACGGGGTCCCTAATCAGCCCCAGCATTTT
TRBJ2-1 TRBD2 TRBV6-1 . CASSEASSGSNEQFF TGTGCCAGCAGCGAGGCGTCTAGCGGGAGCAATGAGCAGTTCTTC
TRBJ1-3 . TRBV27 . CASSLSGLSGNTIYF TGTGCCAGCAGTTTATCGGGCCTCTCTGGAAACACCATATATTTT
TRBJ2-7 . TRBV5-6 . CASSRLGHSYEQYF TGTGCCAGCAGCCGACTTGGCCATTCCTACGAGCAGTACTTC
TRBJ1-2 TRBD1 TRBV28 . CASSPTGTGGLLRYGYTF TGTGCCAGCAGTCCGACGGGGACAGGGGGCCTTTTACGATATGGCTACACCTTC
TRBJ2-1 . TRBV6-1 few CASSATESSYNEQFF TGTGCCAGCAGTGCAACAGAGAGCTCCTACAATGAGCAGTTCTTC
TRBJ2-3 . TRBV27 . CASSFTGHGSGTDTQYF TGTGCCAGCAGTTTCACGGGACACGGCTCTGGCACAGATACGCAGTATTTT
TRBJ2-7 TRBD2 TRBV4-3 . CASSHLAGGKRESQYEQYF TGCGCCAGCAGCCACCTCGCTGGGGGAAAGCGGGAGAGTCAGTACGAGCAGTACTTC
TRBJ1-2 TRBD1 TRBV5-6 . CASRGTGAVYGYTF TGTGCCAGCAGGGGGACAGGGGCTGTCTATGGCTACACCTTC
TRBJ2-1 . TRBV5-1 . CASSFSPGGYNEQFF TGCGCCAGCAGCTTTTCTCCAGGGGGGTACAATGAGCAGTTCTTC
TRBJ2-1 TRBD2 TRBV4-1 . CASSQVSGSYYNEQFF TGCGCCAGCAGCCAAGTTAGCGGGAGTTACTACAATGAGCAGTTCTTC
TRBJ2-5 TRBD2 TRBV5-4 . CASSFLAGGRETQYF TGTGCCAGCAGCTTTCTAGCGGGGGGGCGGGAGACCCAGTACTTC
TRBJ2-7 . TRBV11-3 . CASSLSLGGPYEQYF TGTGCCAGCAGCTTGAGTTTGGGAGGCCCGTACGAGCAGTACTTC
TRBJ2-3 TRBD2 TRBV9 . CASSVAPTSGGAIDTQYF TGTGCCAGCAGCGTAGCACCAACTAGCGGGGGGGCCATAGATACGCAGTATTTT
TRBJ2-3 TRBD1 TRBV19 . CASSIGQGNFVTQYF TGTGCCAGTAGTATAGGACAGGGGAACTTTGTTACGCAGTATTTT
TRBJ1-4 . TRBV5-1 . CASSLEGGSEEKLFF TGCGCCAGCAGCTTGGAAGGCGGGAGTGAAGAAAAACTGTTTTTT
TRBJ2-5 TRBD2 TRBV5-1 once CASSLLRGVVETQYF TGCGCCAGCAGCTTGTTGCGGGGGGTAGTAGAGACCCAGTACTTC
TRBJ2-7 TRBD1 TRBV12-5 few CASGLSGTGVSYEQYF TGTGCTAGTGGTTTATCCGGGACAGGGGTGTCCTACGAGCAGTACTTC
TRBJ1-1 TRBD1 TRBV6-5 few CASSPDRVMNTEAFF TGTGCCAGCAGTCCCGACAGGGTCATGAACACTGAAGCTTTCTTT
TRBJ2-1 . TRBV29-1 . CEGHQYNEQFF TGCGAAGGACACCAATACAATGAGCAGTTCTTC
TRBJ1-1 TRBD1 TRBV5-1 once CASSLEQGALNTEAFF TGCGCCAGCAGCTTGGAACAGGGGGCCCTGAACACTGAAGCTTTCTTT
TRBJ2-1 . TRBV7-8 few CASSLGDRIVYNEQFF TGTGCCAGCAGCTTAGGTGACAGGATCGTATACAATGAGCAGTTCTTC
TRBJ2-1 TRBD2 TRBV6-1 . CASSPLAGGHNEQFF TGTGCCAGCAGCCCTCTAGCGGGGGGCCACAATGAGCAGTTCTTC
TRBJ2-5 . TRBV5-6 . CASSSTATPETQYF TGTGCCAGCAGCTCGACAGCGACCCCAGAGACCCAGTACTTC
TRBJ1-3 . TRBV28 few CASSFSPGNTIYF TGTGCCAGCAGTTTTTCTCCTGGAAACACCATATATTTT
TRBJ1-2 . TRBV19 few CASSMNSNYGYTF TGTGCCAGTAGCATGAACTCCAACTATGGCTACACCTTC
TRBJ2-4 . TRBV28 . CASSSELRGRAKNIQYF TGTGCCAGCAGTTCCGAGTTACGGGGAAGGGCCAAAAACATTCAGTACTTC
TRBJ2-1 TRBD1 TRBV19 . CASSSRRQGAAYNEQFF TGTGCCAGTAGTTCCAGAAGACAGGGGGCGGCCTACAATGAGCAGTTCTTC
TRBJ1-2 . TRBV7-6 . CASSLIGWGTNRYGYTF TGTGCCAGCAGCTTAATAGGGTGGGGGACTAACCGTTATGGCTACACCTTC
TRBJ1-1 . TRBV13 . CASSQYRVRTEAFF TGTGCCAGCAGCCAATACAGGGTTCGAACTGAAGCTTTCTTT
TRBJ2-5 TRBD2 TRBV9 few CASSATPGLQETQYF TGTGCCAGCAGCGCCACCCCGGGACTACAAGAGACCCAGTACTTC
TRBJ2-1 TRBD1 TRBV7-3 . CASSVPDRAGQFF TGTGCCAGCAGCGTCCCGGACAGGGCGGGGCAGTTCTTC
TRBJ1-2 . TRBV18 few CASSPNREGYGYTF TGTGCCAGCTCACCCAACAGGGAGGGGTATGGCTACACCTTC
TRBJ2-7 TRBD1 TRBV2 . CASSRDRGYEQYF TGTGCCAGCAGCCGGGACAGGGGTTACGAGCAGTACTTC
TRBJ2-1 TRBD2 TRBV2 few CASRPLAGGSYNEQFF TGTGCCAGCCGCCCCCTCGCGGGAGGGTCCTACAATGAGCAGTTCTTC
TRBJ2-7 TRBD2 TRBV11-3 few CASSRRAGESYEQYF TGTGCCAGCAGCCGACGGGCGGGAGAGAGCTACGAGCAGTACTTC
TRBJ2-3 . TRBV2 few CASSVLAETDTQYF TGTGCCAGCAGTGTGTTAGCGGAGACAGATACGCAGTATTTT
TRBJ1-1 . TRBV7-9 once CASTKESGGETEAFF TGTGCCAGCACCAAAGAGAGCGGAGGGGAGACTGAAGCTTTCTTT
TRBJ1-2 TRBD1 TRBV5-1 . CASFTTGGSPYGYTF TGCGCCAGCTTCACGACAGGGGGATCCCCCTATGGCTACACCTTC
TRBJ2-1 TRBD2 TRBV29-1 . CSVGLADYNEQFF TGCAGCGTGGGACTAGCGGATTACAATGAGCAGTTCTTC
TRBJ2-7 . TRBV5-6 . CASSLANPTLREYF TGTGCCAGCAGCTTGGCCAACCCTACCCTACGAGAGTACTTC
TRBJ2-7 TRBD2 TRBV7-6 . CASSLAPSGGAYEQYF TGTGCCAGCAGCTTAGCCCCTAGCGGGGGGGCCTACGAGCAGTACTTC
TRBJ2-7 TRBD1 TRBV28 few CASSFLWTGGYEQYF TGTGCCAGCAGTTTCCTTTGGACAGGGGGGTACGAGCAGTACTTC
TRBJ2-5 TRBD1 TRBV5-1 . CASAAQGEETQYF TGCGCCAGCGCCGCGCAGGGGGAGGAGACCCAGTACTTC
TRBJ2-3 TRBD2 TRBV29-1 . CSTSTSGTTDTQYF TGCAGCACTTCGACTAGCGGGACCACAGATACGCAGTATTTT
TRBJ1-5 . TRBV29-1 . CSVEWGVGQPQHF TGCAGCGTCGAATGGGGGGTAGGGCAGCCCCAGCATTTT
TRBJ2-7 TRBD2 TRBV18 once CASSPRGGGGHEQYF TGTGCCAGCTCACCACGAGGCGGGGGGGGCCACGAGCAGTACTTC
TRBJ2-6 . TRBV10-3 . CAISEREVSGANVLTF TGTGCCATCAGTGAACGTGAGGTATCCGGGGCCAACGTCCTGACTTTC
TRBJ2-4 TRBD2 TRBV6-1 . CASRSGGLTKNIQYF TGTGCCAGCAGAAGCGGGGGGTTAACCAAAAACATTCAGTACTTC
TRBJ1-4 TRBD1 TRBV6-1 . CASKTGGKEKLFF TGTGCCAGTAAGACAGGGGGCAAGGAAAAACTGTTTTTT
TRBJ2-2 . TRBV28 . CASSLLGTLGKLFF TGTGCCAGCAGTTTATTGGGAACTCTCGGGAAGCTGTTTTTT